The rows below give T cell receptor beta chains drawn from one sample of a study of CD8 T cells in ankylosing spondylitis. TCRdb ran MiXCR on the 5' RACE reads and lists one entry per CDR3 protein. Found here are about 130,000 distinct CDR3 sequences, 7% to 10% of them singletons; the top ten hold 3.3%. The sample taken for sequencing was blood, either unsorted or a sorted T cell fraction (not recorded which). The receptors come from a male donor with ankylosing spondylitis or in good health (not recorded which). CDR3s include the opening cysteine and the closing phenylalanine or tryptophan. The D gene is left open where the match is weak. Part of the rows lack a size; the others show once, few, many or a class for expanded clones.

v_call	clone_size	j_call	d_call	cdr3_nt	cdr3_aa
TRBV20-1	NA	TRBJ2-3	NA	TGCAGTGCTAAAAAGGGGATAGGCACAGATACGCAGTATTTT	CSAKKGIGTDTQYF
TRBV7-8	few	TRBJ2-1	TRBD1	TGTGCCAGCAGCTGGACAGACAGGGATGAGCAGTTCTTC	CASSWTDRDEQFF
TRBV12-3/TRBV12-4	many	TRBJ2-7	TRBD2	TGTGCCAGCAGGCCCAGCGGGGCCGCCTACGAGCAGTACTTC	CASRPSGAAYEQYF
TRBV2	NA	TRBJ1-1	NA	TGTGCCAGCAGGATGGGACAACCGAACACTGAAGCTTTCTTT	CASRMGQPNTEAFF
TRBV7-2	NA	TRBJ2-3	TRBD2	TGTGCCAGCAGCCCCTCGGGGGGACGCACAGATACGCAGTATTTT	CASSPSGGRTDTQYF
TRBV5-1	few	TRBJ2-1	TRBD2	TGCGCCAGCAGCGACCCCCTTAGCGGGAGGGAGGACAATGAGCAGTTCTTC	CASSDPLSGREDNEQFF
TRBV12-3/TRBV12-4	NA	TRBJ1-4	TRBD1	TGTGCCAGCAGTTCGACCGGGACAGCTTATGAAAAACTGTTTTTT	CASSSTGTAYEKLFF
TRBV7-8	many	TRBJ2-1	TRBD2	TGTGCCAGCAGCTTACCTGGGAGGGATGAGCAGTTCTTC	CASSLPGRDEQFF
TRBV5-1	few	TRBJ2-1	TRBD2	TGCGCCAGCCAACCCGACGGGAGGCCAAACAATGAGCAGTTCTTC	CASQPDGRPNNEQFF
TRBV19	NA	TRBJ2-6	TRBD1	TGTGCCAGTAGTACCCACAGGGGGATGACCTCTGGGGCCAACGTCCTGACTTTC	CASSTHRGMTSGANVLTF
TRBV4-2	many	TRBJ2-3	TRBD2	TGTGCCAGCAGCCGATCTAGCGGGAGAGCCCATACGCAGTATTTT	CASSRSSGRAHTQYF
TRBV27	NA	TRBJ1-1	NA	TGTGCCAGCAGTCCGCGCCGGGACGGAGTGAACACTGAAGCTTTCTTT	CASSPRRDGVNTEAFF
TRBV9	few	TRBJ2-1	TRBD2	TGTGCCAGCAGCGAGGCCCGGGGGAGGGAGTCCTACAATGAGCAGTTCTTC	CASSEARGRESYNEQFF
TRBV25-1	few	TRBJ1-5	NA	TGTGCCAGCAGTGAAAACGGGGGAGTCAATCAGCCCCAGCATTTT	CASSENGGVNQPQHF
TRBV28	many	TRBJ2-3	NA	TGTGCCAGCAGCCCGCAGGGCTCTAGCACAGATACGCAGTATTTT	CASSPQGSSTDTQYF
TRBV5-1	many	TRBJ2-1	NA	TGCGCCAGCAGCTTGGGAGGCCGCAATGAGCAGTTCTTC	CASSLGGRNEQFF
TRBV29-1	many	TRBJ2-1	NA	TGCAGCGTTGTTCAGAATTACAATGAGCAGTTCTTC	CSVVQNYNEQFF
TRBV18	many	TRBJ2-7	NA	TGTGCCAGCTCACCAATGAAGACCACCCACGAGCAGTACTTC	CASSPMKTTHEQYF
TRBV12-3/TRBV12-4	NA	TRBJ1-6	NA	TGTGCCAGCAGTACCGCCACCGATTCACCCCTCCACTTT	CASSTATDSPLHF
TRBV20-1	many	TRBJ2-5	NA	TGCAGTGCTAACAGGCTCCAAGAGACCCAGTACTTC	CSANRLQETQYF
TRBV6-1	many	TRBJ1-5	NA	TGTGCTACTAGGGGGGGGGGCAATCAGCCCCAGCATTTT	CATRGGGNQPQHF
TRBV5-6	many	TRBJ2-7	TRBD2	TGTGCCAGCAGCTTGTTGGGAGGGCTCGAGCAGTACTTC	CASSLLGGLEQYF
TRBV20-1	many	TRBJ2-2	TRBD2	TGCAGTGCTAGGGGCGGGAGGGGGCTTCTGACCGGGGAGCTGTTTTTT	CSARGGRGLLTGELFF
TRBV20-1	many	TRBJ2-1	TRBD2	TGCAGTGCTAGTACTAGCGGGGGTAGCTCCTACAATGAGCAGTTCTTC	CSASTSGGSSYNEQFF
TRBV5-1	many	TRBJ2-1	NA	TGCGCCAGCAGCTTACGAGGTCCCTATAGCTCCTACAATGAGCAGTTCTTC	CASSLRGPYSSYNEQFF
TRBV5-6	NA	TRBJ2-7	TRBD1	TGTGCCAGCAGCACTGGCGGACAGGGCCCCTACGAGCAGTACTTC	CASSTGGQGPYEQYF
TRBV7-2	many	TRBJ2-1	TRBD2	TGTGCCAGCAGCCCATCCCGACTAGCCGTTCGCAATGAGCAGTTCTTC	CASSPSRLAVRNEQFF
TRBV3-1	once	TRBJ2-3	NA	TGTGCCACCAGCCAAGACCCAGGGCTAGCGTACCTCCGCACAGATACGCAGTATTTT	CATSQDPGLAYLRTDTQYF
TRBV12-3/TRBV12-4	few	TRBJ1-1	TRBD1	TGTGCCAGCAGTCGACAGGGGGAGGGGACTGAAGCTTTCTTT	CASSRQGEGTEAFF
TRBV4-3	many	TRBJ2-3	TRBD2	TGCGCCAGCAGCGGAGGGGGACTAGCGGGTACCTCTAGCACAGATACGCAGTATTTT	CASSGGGLAGTSSTDTQYF
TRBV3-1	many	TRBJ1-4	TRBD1	TGTGCCAGCAGCCAACAGACAGGGAATGAAAAACTGTTTTTT	CASSQQTGNEKLFF
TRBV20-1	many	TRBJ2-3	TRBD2	TGCAGTGCTAGCCTACTAGCGGGAGGGCCAGATACGCAGTATTTT	CSASLLAGGPDTQYF
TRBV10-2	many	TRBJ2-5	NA	TGCGCCAGCAGTGAGTCGACAAGAAAAGAGACCCAGTACTTC	CASSESTRKETQYF
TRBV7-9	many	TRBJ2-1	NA	TGTGCCAGCAGCTTAGGAGCGCCTACGGGTGAGCAGTTCTTC	CASSLGAPTGEQFF
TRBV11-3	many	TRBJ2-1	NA	TGTGCCAGCAGCTTAGAAGGCGGGTCCTACAATGAGCAGTTCTTC	CASSLEGGSYNEQFF
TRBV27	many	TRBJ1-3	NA	TGTGCCAGCAGTCCGGGGGCTGGAAACACCATATATTTT	CASSPGAGNTIYF
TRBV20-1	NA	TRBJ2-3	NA	TGCAGTGCTAGGCTTTCGGGGCATACGCAGTATTTT	CSARLSGHTQYF
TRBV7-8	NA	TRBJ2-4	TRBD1	TGTGCCAGCAGCCCCGAATCGACCGGGACAGGGCTTGTAGCCAAAAACATTCAGTACTTC	CASSPESTGTGLVAKNIQYF
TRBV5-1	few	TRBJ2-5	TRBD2	TGCGCCAGCAGCTCGGGAGGGACAAAAGAGACCCAGTACTTC	CASSSGGTKETQYF
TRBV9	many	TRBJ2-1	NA	TGTGCCAGCAGCGTAGTGTCAGGGGGGAATGAGCAGTTCTTC	CASSVVSGGNEQFF
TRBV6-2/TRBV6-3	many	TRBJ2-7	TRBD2	TGTGCCAGCAGTCCTGAGTTGACTAGCGGGAGCTACGAGCAGTACTTC	CASSPELTSGSYEQYF
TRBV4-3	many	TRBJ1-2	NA	TGCGCCAGCAGCCAAACGAGGACCTATGGCTACACCTTC	CASSQTRTYGYTF